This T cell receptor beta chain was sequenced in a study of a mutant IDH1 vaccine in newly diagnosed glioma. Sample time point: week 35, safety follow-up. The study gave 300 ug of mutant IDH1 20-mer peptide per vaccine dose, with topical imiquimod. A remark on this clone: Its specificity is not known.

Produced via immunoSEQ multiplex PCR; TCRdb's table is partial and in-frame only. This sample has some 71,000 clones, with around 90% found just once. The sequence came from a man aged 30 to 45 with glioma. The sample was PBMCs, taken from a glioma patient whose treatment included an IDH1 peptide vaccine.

CDR3 sequence (DNA): TGCGCCAGCAGCTTGGGGAGTTGGGATTCACCCCTCCACTTT. The encoded protein is CASSLGSWDSPLHF. The chain has TRBV5-1 and TRBJ1-6; D unclear. Germline-derived CDR1 and CDR2 are SGHRS and YFSETQ. The CDR3 is made up of 14 amino acids. Trimming left V 0 bases short and J 8 bases short, with 9 bases between.